A selection of T cell receptor beta chains follows, all from one sample in a study of blood T cells in healthy people across ages. TCRdb independently ran MiXCR on the 5' RACE reads; one entry per CDR3 protein. The table records around 500,000 distinct CDR3 sequences, approximately 26% of them present only once. The same data also contributed to another study, on T cells of mothers and their children.

Sequenced: blood. The receptor set was obtained from a boy younger than 10 in good health. The CDR3 runs from the conserved cysteine through the conserved F or W. D genes are given only for firm matches. A row's size may be missing; if present it is once, few, many or a size class.

v_gene	d_gene	j_gene	abundance	CDR3aa	CDR3nt
TRBV5-5	-	TRBJ1-2	few	CASSLTGVYGHTF	TGTGCCAGCAGTCTTACAGGAGTCTATGGCCACACCTTC
TRBV5-1	-	TRBJ1-4	-	CASSWGTGSNEKLFF	TGCGCCAGCAGCTGGGGGACTGGGTCTAATGAAAAACTGTTTTTT
TRBV7-6	-	TRBJ2-2	-	CASSLAYGGANTGELFF	TGTGCCAGCAGCTTAGCCTACGGAGGGGCAAACACCGGGGAGCTGTTTTTT
TRBV12-3/TRBV12-4	TRBD2	TRBJ2-2	-	CASSPGGPNGELFF	TGTGCCAGCAGCCCGGGAGGGCCTAACGGGGAGCTGTTTTTT
TRBV29-1	-	TRBJ2-3	-	CSVEGIENTDTQYF	TGCAGCGTTGAAGGGATAGAAAACACAGATACGCAGTATTTT
TRBV5-1	TRBD2	TRBJ2-7	-	CASSFGGRGAYEQYF	TGCGCCAGCAGCTTCGGCGGACGGGGGGCCTACGAGCAGTACTTC
TRBV18	-	TRBJ2-5	-	CASSTEAQETQYF	TGTGCCAGCTCCACCGAGGCCCAAGAGACCCAGTACTTC
TRBV27	-	TRBJ2-7	-	CASSGRDTYEQYF	TGTGCCAGCAGTGGCCGGGACACCTACGAGCAGTACTTC
TRBV12-3/TRBV12-4	TRBD1	TRBJ1-3	few	CASSRDRGGNTIYF	TGTGCCAGCAGCCGGGACAGGGGAGGAAACACCATATATTTT
TRBV28	TRBD1	TRBJ2-7	-	CASSSGDSGTATLSEQYF	TGTGCCAGCAGTTCTGGGGACAGCGGTACCGCCACCCTTAGCGAGCAGTACTTC
TRBV29-1	TRBD2	TRBJ2-3	-	CSELPRGGGDTQYF	TGCAGCGAACTTCCCCGGGGCGGGGGAGATACGCAGTATTTT
TRBV29-1	-	TRBJ1-1	-	CSHSPNTEAFF	TGCTCCCACAGCCCGAACACTGAAGCTTTCTTT
TRBV12-3/TRBV12-4	TRBD2	TRBJ2-1	few	CASSLSKREVFYNEQFF	TGTGCCAGCAGTTTATCGAAGCGGGAGGTCTTCTACAATGAGCAGTTCTTC
TRBV5-1	TRBD1	TRBJ2-5	once	CAGGRQTGGYETQYF	TGCGCCGGGGGCCGTCAGACAGGGGGCTACGAGACCCAGTACTTC
TRBV2	TRBD1	TRBJ2-5	few	CASSEASGQGLETQYF	TGTGCCAGCAGTGAAGCAAGCGGACAGGGGTTGGAGACCCAGTACTTC
TRBV5-6	-	TRBJ2-1	-	CASRDPLSNYNEQFF	TGTGCCAGCAGGGACCCTCTATCTAATTACAATGAGCAGTTCTTC
TRBV4-3	-	TRBJ1-4	-	CASSQGRVLPGNEKLFF	TGCGCCAGCAGCCAAGGAAGGGTTTTGCCGGGAAATGAAAAACTGTTTTTT
TRBV29-1	-	TRBJ2-7	many	CSVASSYEQYF	TGCAGCGTTGCGAGCTCCTACGAGCAGTACTTC
TRBV5-1	TRBD2	TRBJ2-1	-	CASSLVIAGAYNEQFF	TGCGCCAGCAGCTTGGTAATAGCGGGGGCTTACAATGAGCAGTTCTTC
TRBV6-5	TRBD2	TRBJ2-5	-	CASRTGTSGGGETQYF	TGTGCCAGCAGAACCGGGACTAGCGGGGGTGGAGAGACCCAGTACTTC
TRBV7-2	TRBD2	TRBJ2-1	-	CASSQRLAGAGEQFF	TGTGCCAGCAGCCAGCGGCTAGCGGGAGCGGGTGAGCAGTTCTTC
TRBV4-1	-	TRBJ2-1	few	CASSQGPTSYNEQFF	TGCGCCAGCAGCCAAGGACCCACTAGTTACAATGAGCAGTTCTTC
TRBV4-1	-	TRBJ2-7	-	CASSQGFTGSYEQYF	TGCGCCAGCAGCCAAGGATTTACAGGGAGCTACGAGCAGTACTTC
TRBV5-1	-	TRBJ1-1	few	CASSWWGEGEAFF	TGCGCCAGCAGCTGGTGGGGGGAAGGAGAAGCTTTCTTT
TRBV2	TRBD2	TRBJ2-3	-	CASSYQAGLVPDTQYF	TGTGCCAGCAGTTACCAAGCGGGACTAGTCCCAGATACGCAGTATTTT
TRBV6-6	-	TRBJ2-1	few	CASSYSAGDNEQFF	TGTGCCAGCAGTTACTCGGCAGGGGACAATGAGCAGTTCTTC
TRBV9	-	TRBJ1-4	few	CASSVGGASNEKLFF	TGTGCCAGCAGCGTCGGCGGCGCATCTAATGAAAAACTGTTTTTT